The 21 T cell receptor beta chains below come from one sample, sequenced in a study of blood T cells in healthy people across ages. PCR was performed a second time for about 6 to 12 cycles using a sample-barcoded 5' primer and a J-beta primer mix. Each CDR3 protein gets one entry after TCRdb re-called the 5' RACE reads with MiXCR. The sample yields some 890,000 distinct CDR3 sequences, 29% seen once. These data were also filed under a second study, of T cells of mothers and their children.

Sequencing was carried out using blood. The receptors were sampled from a woman aged 40 to 50 in good health.

Many counts were recorded for this clonotype. The rearrangement joins TRBV4-1 to TRBJ1-6, with 8 bases aligning to TRBD1. CDR3 length: 16 residues. Germline trimming cut 1 base from V and 9 bases from J; bases unmatched to any gene: 8. Germline CDR1 MGHRA, CDR2 YSYEKL. In DNA, the CDR3 is TGCGCCAGCAGCCAAGGAGGACAGGGAGCGAGTTCACCCCTCCACTTT. Amino acid sequence: CASSQGGQGASSPLHF.

This clonotype was counted only a few times. The gene calls are TRBV20-1 and TRBJ1-2, with D perhaps matching TRBD1 (6 bases). The CDR3 runs 12 residues. The V end lost 6 bases, the J end lost 6 bases, and 14 bases lay between the germline ends. Germline CDR1 and CDR2: DFQATT and SNEGSKA (reference sequence). The CDR3 DNA reads as TGCAGTGCCTGGCCGGGGGGCCATGGCTACACCTTC. Amino acid sequence: CSAWPGGHGYTF.

In its sample, this clonotype was seen a few times. This chain joins TRBV7-9 and TRBJ2-5, with D perhaps matching TRBD2 (5 bases). V lost 8 bases to trimming and J lost 5 bases, with 18 bases between them. The CDR3 covers 14 residues. CDR1 and CDR2 (germline): SEHNR, FQNEAQ (reference sequence). The CDR3 loop is CASGRAGAEETQYF. DNA of the CDR3: TGTGCCAGCGGCCGTGCGGGCGCGGAGGAGACCCAGTACTTC.

This clonotype was seen many times. The chain couples TRBV29-1 to TRBJ1-2, with D perhaps matching TRBD1 (6 bases). The CDR3 runs to 17 residues. Deletions cut 1 base from V and 0 bases from J, with 18 bases between. The germline V gene has CDR1 SQVTM and CDR2 ANQGSEA. The CDR3 nucleotides read TGCAGCGTTGAAGCTTCACTCCCCAGGGGAACTAACTATGGCTACACCTTC. Translation gives CSVEASLPRGTNYGYTF.

The chain carries TRBV7-9 and TRBJ2-5, with unresolved D. The end of the DNA fits TRBJ2-7 better, so the J call may be wrong. Germline CDR1 reads SEHNR; CDR2 reads FQNEAQ (reference sequence). The CDR3 spans 14 residues. The CDR3 region is CASSSPGPHYEQYF. The CDR3 DNA reads TGTGCCAGCAGCTCCCCCGGGCCGCACTACGAGCAGTACTTC.

The chain joins TRBV10-3 to TRBJ1-2; maybe TRBD1 (6 bases). The CDR3 is 13 amino acids. Looked up from germline, CDR1 is ENHRY and CDR2 is SYGVKD. The ends were cut back, 6 bases at V and 7 bases at J, with 15 bases in the middle. The CDR3 DNA follows: TGTGCCATCAGACCCCTCGACAGGAGTGGCTACACCTTC. Its protein is CAIRPLDRSGYTF.

In this sample, this clonotype turned up a few times. A much larger clone is a single base away; this may be a read error. The chain combines TRBV5-1 with TRBJ2-5, with 11 nucleotides matching TRBD2. Trimming at V came to 2 bases and at J to 11 bases, leaving 11 bases not matched to a gene. This CDR3 is built from 15 residues. The germline V gene encodes CDR1 SGHRS and CDR2 YFSETQ. CDR3 sequence reads: CASSFSLAGANEQYF. The CDR3 nucleotides read TGCGCCAGCAGCTTCTCACTAGCGGGGGCCAATGAGCAGTACTTC. The full variable domain, in which reference TRBV5-1 and TRBJ2-5 provide the parts outside the CDR3, is KAGVTQTPRYLIKTRGQQVTLSCSPISGHRSVSWYQQTPGQGLQFLFEYFSETQRNKGNFPGRFSGRQFSNSRSEMNVSTLELGDSALYLCASSFSLAGANEQYFGPGTRLLVL.

This clonotype was observed many times. The chain combines TRBV29-1 with TRBJ2-7; the match to TRBD1 covers 7 bases. V gave up 4 bases and J gave up 4 bases; unmatched junction bases: 10. Germline assignment: CDR1 SQVTM and CDR2 ANQGSEA. The CDR3 has 14 amino acids. The CDR3 loop is CSVARSGGQYEQYF. The DNA of the CDR3 is TGCAGCGTTGCTCGCTCAGGGGGTCAATACGAGCAGTACTTC.

The rearrangement joins TRBV5-1 to TRBJ2-7; possibly TRBD1 for D (6 bases). The length of the CDR3 is 15 residues. The V gene's germline CDR1 is SGHRS and CDR2 YFSETQ. Trimming took off 0 bases at V and 2 bases at J, with 12 bases between the two ends. CDR3 in amino acids: CASSLEGVLTYEQYF. The CDR3 DNA is TGCGCCAGCAGCTTGGAGGGGGTCTTGACCTACGAGCAGTACTTC.

V and J are TRBV12-3 or TRBV12-4 and TRBJ2-7, with 10 bases matching TRBD1. The junction had 7 bases not matched to a gene; V was cut back by 5 bases and J by 6 bases. This CDR3 spans 14 amino acids. Written as DNA, the CDR3 is TGTGCCAGCAGTAGGGGACAGGGGCGGCGCGAGCAGTACTTC. It yields the protein CASSRGQGRREQYF.

This clonotype was detected many times. J is TRBJ2-7 and V is TRBV6-5; D might be TRBD1 (6 bases). The length of the CDR3 is 18 residues. The V gene lost 4 bases and the J gene lost 3 bases, with 25 bases spanning the gap. The germline V gene encodes CDR1 MNHEY and CDR2 SVGAGI. The CDR3 nucleotides are TGTGCCAGCAGTTTACAGCCAGGGGCTGGTGGGGGAAACTACGAGCAGTACTTC. The encoded protein is CASSLQPGAGGGNYEQYF.

Many counts were recorded for this clonotype. The rearrangement joins TRBV10-3 to TRBJ2-1; D not certain. CDR1 ENHRY and CDR2 SYGVKD come from the germline V gene. The CDR3 is 12 amino acids. V lost 5 bases and J 6 bases, leaving 8 bases between the germline ends. The CDR3 protein is CAISPSGNEQFF. As DNA, the CDR3 is TGTGCCATCAGTCCCTCGGGCAATGAGCAGTTCTTC.

This clonotype came up a few times. An end of the junction differs from the germline gene, which may be a read error. V is TRBV2 and J is TRBJ2-5; TRBD2 matches 9 bases. Germline lookup yields CDR1 SNHLY and CDR2 FYNNEI. This CDR3 comprises 13 residues. The CDR3 loop is CAGSWTSEGTQYF. The CDR3 DNA follows: TGTGCCGGCAGTTGGACTAGCGAGGGGACCCAGTACTTC.

The V call is TRBV4-2, the J call TRBJ2-6, with D maybe TRBD2 (5 bases). The germline V gene has CDR1 LGHNA and CDR2 YNFKEQ. V was pared by 4 bases and J by 1 base, with 17 bases between. The CDR3 consists of 18 residues. The CDR3 nucleotides are TGTGCCAGCAGCCCCCCCATGGCGGGTCTGTCTGGGGCCAACGTCCTGACTTTC. Translation: CASSPPMAGLSGANVLTF.

Worth noting for this clonotype: One end of the junction varies from germline; a read error may be responsible. The J gene is TRBJ2-5, the V gene TRBV7-9, with TRBD1 matching 7 bases. The CDR3 length is 14 residues. The germline gives CDR1 SEHNR, CDR2 FQNEAQ (reference sequence). The CDR3 DNA reads as TGTGCCAGCAGCCCGGGACAGCTCCAAGAGACCCGGTACTTC. Translating gives CASSPGQLQETRYF.

This clonotype was seen many times. V is TRBV10-3 and J is TRBJ2-7, with 8 bases lining up with TRBD1. J was trimmed by 8 bases and V by 10 bases; bases with no gene match: 19. The germline gives CDR1 ENHRY, CDR2 SYGVKD. The CDR3 has 15 residues. The CDR3, as DNA: TGTGCCAGCAAGAACTCCGGGACAGGTGCTACCAAGCAGTACTTC. It translates to CASKNSGTGATKQYF.

The chain joins TRBV5-5 to TRBJ1-6, with D unresolved. V dropped 7 bases and J dropped 6 bases, with 8 bases sitting between them. The CDR3 spans 12 residues. CDR1 is SGHKS and CDR2 is YYEKEE in the germline V gene (reference sequence). The CDR3 nucleotides read TGTGCCAGCCACATCCGTAATTCACCCCTCCACTTT. Protein product: CASHIRNSPLHF.

Comments on this clonotype: This may come from a read error, since a much larger clone is one base off. This rearrangement joins TRBV29-1 to TRBJ2-1, with TRBD2 matching over 10 bases. This CDR3 comprises 14 residues. With 3 bases clipped from V and 5 bases from J, the junction kept 4 bases outside the gene matches. Germline CDR1 reads SQVTM; CDR2 reads ANQGSEA. The CDR3 bases are TGCAGCGTTGAGGCTAGCGGGGGAGACAATGAGCAGTTCTTC. It yields the protein CSVEASGGDNEQFF.

The V gene is TRBV4-1, the J gene TRBJ1-1, with D perhaps TRBD1 (6 bases). The CDR3 runs 14 residues. The germline CDR1 and CDR2 sequences are MGHRA and YSYEKL. Trimming pared 1 base from V and 2 bases from J, leaving 8 bases between. DNA for the CDR3: TGCGCCAGCAGCCAAGGGGACACCAACACTGAAGCTTTCTTT. The encoded protein is CASSQGDTNTEAFF.

The table lists this clonotype with many counts. The chain links TRBV20-1 to TRBJ2-5, with D tentatively TRBD2 (6 bases). V was clipped by 3 bases and J by 5 bases, with 13 bases between them. The CDR3 is 13 amino acids. Germline values: CDR1 DFQATT, CDR2 SNEGSKA (reference sequence). The CDR3 DNA reads TGCAGTGCTAGCGCCGGGACTCCGGAGACCCAGTACTTC. Protein product: CSASAGTPETQYF.

V usage is TRBV18 and J usage is TRBJ2-1, with 9 bases lining up with TRBD1. Germline loops: CDR1 KGHSH, CDR2 LQKENI. The CDR3 is 16 amino acids. V was clipped by 3 bases and J by 10 bases; unmatched bases: 13. CDR3 DNA sequence: TGTGCCAGCTCACCGGCGACCGGGACAGGGACCTACGAGCAGTTCTTC. Residues: CASSPATGTGTYEQFF.